This T cell receptor (beta chain) was found in a study of PD-1 blockade in classical Hodgkin lymphoma. The CDR3 spans 13 residues. V gave up 5 bases and J gave up 2 bases, with 9 bases separating them. Per the germline V gene, CDR1 is ENHRY and CDR2 is SYGVKD. This table comes from immunoSEQ multiplex PCR, and its TCRdb copy is limited to in-frame clones, with some not included. The repertoire consists of about 9,500 clones, with approximately 88% occurring once and the leading ten covering approximately 1.6%. Documented time point: cycle 4 day 1 (C4D1), after more than 5 weeks of nivolumab. Every patient was affected by relapse after autologous stem cell transplantation, while exposure to brentuximab vedotin was not uniform. CD4+ T cells were purified from thawed PBMCs by magnetic negative selection.

This sequence joins TRBV10-3 and TRBJ1-2; no firm D call. The sequence derives from a human donor with classical Hodgkin lymphoma. Sequenced material: CD4+ T cells from blood, taken before the fourth cycle of nivolumab. The CDR3 reads CAISKEANYGYTF. In nucleotides, the CDR3 is TGTGCCATCAGTAAGGAGGCCAACTATGGCTACACCTTC.